A selection of T cell receptor beta chains follows, all from one sample in a study of blood T cell repertoires in COVID-19. Some clones are missing from TCRdb's copy, which holds only in-frame ones; the method was immunoSEQ multiplex PCR. This table holds about 410,000 clones, 70% to 90% found once. Material for sequencing was peripheral blood. The receptors were sampled from a woman between 35 and 50 years old with COVID-19, enrolled during active disease. CDR3s include the opening cysteine and the closing phenylalanine or tryptophan. Each record gives: J gene, clone size, V gene, D gene, CDR3 DNA, CDR3 protein. A D gene is named only where the DNA matches it firmly. Some rows mark clone size as missing; the rest say once, few, many or name a class of expanded clone.

J gene: TRBJ1-2
clone size: .
V gene: TRBV5-1
D gene: .
CDR3 DNA: TGCGCCAGTTCCATTTTGGGAGGAAATGGCTACACCTTC
CDR3 protein: CASSILGGNGYTF

J gene: TRBJ1-4
clone size: .
V gene: TRBV6-5
D gene: .
CDR3 DNA: TGTGCCAGCAGCCCACTAACTAATGAAAAACTGTTTTTT
CDR3 protein: CASSPLTNEKLFF

J gene: TRBJ2-1
clone size: .
V gene: TRBV6-5
D gene: .
CDR3 DNA: TGTGCCAGCAGCGGTAGCTACAATGAGCAGTTCTTC
CDR3 protein: CASSGSYNEQFF

J gene: TRBJ1-5
clone size: .
V gene: TRBV6-5
D gene: TRBD1
CDR3 DNA: TGTGCCAGCAATCCGGGACAGGGGAGCAATCAGCCCCAGCATTTT
CDR3 protein: CASNPGQGSNQPQHF

J gene: TRBJ2-1
clone size: .
V gene: TRBV11-2
D gene: TRBD2
CDR3 DNA: TGTGCCAGCAGCTCACCCGGGACTAGCGAGAGTTACAATGAGCAGTTCTTC
CDR3 protein: CASSSPGTSESYNEQFF

J gene: TRBJ2-3
clone size: .
V gene: TRBV7-8
D gene: .
CDR3 DNA: TGTGCCAGCAGCTTAGATCTAAACGAGGGCTTCGCAGATACGCAGTATTTT
CDR3 protein: CASSLDLNEGFADTQYF

J gene: TRBJ2-7
clone size: .
V gene: TRBV28
D gene: TRBD1
CDR3 DNA: TGTGCCAGCAGCACACCCCAAGGGGGCAGGGACGAGCAGTACTTC
CDR3 protein: CASSTPQGGRDEQYF

J gene: TRBJ1-5
clone size: .
V gene: TRBV5-5
D gene: .
CDR3 DNA: TGTGTCAGCAGCTTGTCCCTGGACAGTAGAGGAGATCAGCCCCAGCATTTT
CDR3 protein: CVSSLSLDSRGDQPQHF

J gene: TRBJ1-5
clone size: .
V gene: TRBV10-1
D gene: .
CDR3 DNA: TGCGCCAGCAGCCCGAGTGGGAGGGTCAATCAGCCCCAGCATTTT
CDR3 protein: CASSPSGRVNQPQHF

J gene: TRBJ1-6
clone size: .
V gene: TRBV7-8
D gene: .
CDR3 DNA: TGTGCCAGCAGCTTAGTGTCAGTCGATTCACCCCTCCACTTT
CDR3 protein: CASSLVSVDSPLHF

J gene: TRBJ2-1
clone size: .
V gene: TRBV7-9
D gene: TRBD2
CDR3 DNA: TGTGCCAGCAGCTTAGCCGGGAGGGCCTCCTACAATGAGCAGTTCTTC
CDR3 protein: CASSLAGRASYNEQFF

J gene: TRBJ1-1
clone size: .
V gene: TRBV18
D gene: .
CDR3 DNA: TGTGCCAGCTCACCAAGGGGTCAGATTGAAGCTTTCTTT
CDR3 protein: CASSPRGQIEAFF

J gene: TRBJ2-7
clone size: few
V gene: TRBV7-9
D gene: .
CDR3 DNA: TGTGCCAGCAGCTTTGTGGGCCTCAAAGCCTACGAGCAGTACTTC
CDR3 protein: CASSFVGLKAYEQYF

J gene: TRBJ2-7
clone size: once
V gene: TRBV5-5
D gene: TRBD1
CDR3 DNA: TGTGCCAGCAGCTTGGTCCAGGGGGCCTACGAGCAGTACTTC
CDR3 protein: CASSLVQGAYEQYF

J gene: TRBJ2-1
clone size: .
V gene: TRBV3-1/TRBV3-2
D gene: TRBD2
CDR3 DNA: TGTGCCAGCAGCCAGCGGGGGGGCCGCAGGAATGAGCAGTTCTTC
CDR3 protein: CASSQRGGRRNEQFF

J gene: TRBJ1-2
clone size: .
V gene: TRBV5-4
D gene: TRBD1
CDR3 DNA: TGTGCCAGCAGCTTGAGGTCCGGGACAGATCGTTATGGCTACACCTTC
CDR3 protein: CASSLRSGTDRYGYTF

J gene: TRBJ1-1
clone size: .
V gene: TRBV18
D gene: .
CDR3 DNA: TGTGCCAGTGCTTGGACGCTAGCGGACGGAGAAGCTTTCTTT
CDR3 protein: CASAWTLADGEAFF

J gene: TRBJ1-2
clone size: .
V gene: TRBV27
D gene: TRBD1
CDR3 DNA: TGTGCCAGCAGCGAAGGACAGGGCGGTGGTGGCTACACCTTC
CDR3 protein: CASSEGQGGGGYTF

J gene: TRBJ1-1
clone size: .
V gene: TRBV12-3/TRBV12-4
D gene: .
CDR3 DNA: TGTGCCAGCAGTTTGGCCGAAAACACTGAAGCTTTCTTT
CDR3 protein: CASSLAENTEAFF

J gene: TRBJ1-4
clone size: .
V gene: TRBV19
D gene: .
CDR3 DNA: TGTGCCACCTTGACGCGGGATAATGAAAAACTGTTTTTT
CDR3 protein: CATLTRDNEKLFF

J gene: TRBJ2-5
clone size: .
V gene: TRBV28
D gene: TRBD2
CDR3 DNA: TGTGCCAGCAGACCCTACGGGGGGGCGCGGGAGACCCAGTACTTC
CDR3 protein: CASRPYGGARETQYF

J gene: TRBJ1-5
clone size: .
V gene: TRBV27
D gene: .
CDR3 DNA: TGTGCCAGCAGTTTAACGACGGGTCAGCCCCAGCATTTT
CDR3 protein: CASSLTTGQPQHF

J gene: TRBJ1-1
clone size: .
V gene: TRBV2
D gene: .
CDR3 DNA: TGTGCCAGCAGGGGAGTAATTAGGAACACTGAAGCTTTCTTT
CDR3 protein: CASRGVIRNTEAFF

J gene: TRBJ2-3
clone size: .
V gene: TRBV15
D gene: .
CDR3 DNA: TGTGCCACCAGCAGAGACGGAGGGGGGGTCAAAGATACGCAGTATTTT
CDR3 protein: CATSRDGGGVKDTQYF

J gene: TRBJ1-2
clone size: few
V gene: TRBV5-1
D gene: .
CDR3 DNA: TGCGCCAGCTCGTCCAGGGGCAATCATGGCTACACCTTC
CDR3 protein: CASSSRGNHGYTF

J gene: TRBJ2-3
clone size: .
V gene: TRBV30
D gene: TRBD2
CDR3 DNA: TGTGCCTGGAGTCCGACTAATTGGGGGGGTACGCAGTATTTT
CDR3 protein: CAWSPTNWGGTQYF

J gene: TRBJ2-3
clone size: .
V gene: TRBV7-2
D gene: TRBD2
CDR3 DNA: TGTGCCAGCAGCTTAAGCCGTCTAGCGGGGGGACCTACTGACCAGTATTTT
CDR3 protein: CASSLSRLAGGPTDQYF

J gene: TRBJ2-7
clone size: .
V gene: TRBV28
D gene: TRBD2
CDR3 DNA: TGTGCCAGCAGTTCCCCCCTATGGACTAGCGAACAAATTAGGAGGGAGCAGTACTTC
CDR3 protein: CASSSPLWTSEQIRREQYF

J gene: TRBJ1-2
clone size: once
V gene: TRBV15
D gene: TRBD1
CDR3 DNA: TGTGCCACCAGCACCAGACAGGGTGGGGACTATGGCTACACCTTC
CDR3 protein: CATSTRQGGDYGYTF

J gene: TRBJ2-7
clone size: .
V gene: TRBV25-1
D gene: TRBD1
CDR3 DNA: TGTGCCAGCAGTGAGTCCGGGACAGGGGGGTACGAGCAGTACTTC
CDR3 protein: CASSESGTGGYEQYF

J gene: TRBJ1-2
clone size: few
V gene: TRBV5-1
D gene: .
CDR3 DNA: TGCGCCAGCAGACAGGACGGAAGCCCGAACTATGGCTACACCTTC
CDR3 protein: CASRQDGSPNYGYTF

J gene: TRBJ1-2
clone size: .
V gene: TRBV28
D gene: TRBD1
CDR3 DNA: TGTGCCAGCAGTTCGGGGACAGCTAACTATGGCTACACCTTC
CDR3 protein: CASSSGTANYGYTF

J gene: TRBJ1-3
clone size: .
V gene: TRBV30
D gene: .
CDR3 DNA: TGTGCCTGGAGTGGGACAGCTGGAAACACCATATATTTT
CDR3 protein: CAWSGTAGNTIYF

J gene: TRBJ1-5
clone size: .
V gene: TRBV30
D gene: TRBD1
CDR3 DNA: TGTGCCTGGAGTGGACAGGGGGATCAGCCCCAGCATTTT
CDR3 protein: CAWSGQGDQPQHF

J gene: TRBJ1-4
clone size: .
V gene: TRBV28
D gene: .
CDR3 DNA: TGTGCCAGCAGTTTCGCCTCCAGGGGTGAAAAACTGTTTTTT
CDR3 protein: CASSFASRGEKLFF

J gene: TRBJ1-3
clone size: .
V gene: TRBV2
D gene: .
CDR3 DNA: TGTGCCAGCCAGCATGAGATAACAGGGCCATCTGGAAACACCATATATTTT
CDR3 protein: CASQHEITGPSGNTIYF

J gene: TRBJ1-1
clone size: .
V gene: TRBV5-4
D gene: .
CDR3 DNA: TGTGCCAGCAGCTTGGCCCCCGACAGGATGAACACTGAAGCTTTCTTT
CDR3 protein: CASSLAPDRMNTEAFF

J gene: TRBJ2-2
clone size: .
V gene: TRBV9
D gene: TRBD2
CDR3 DNA: TGTGCCAGCAGCGTTGATCTAGCGGAGAACACCGGGGAGCTGTTTTTT
CDR3 protein: CASSVDLAENTGELFF

J gene: TRBJ1-2
clone size: .
V gene: TRBV6-1
D gene: .
CDR3 DNA: TGTGCCAGCAGTGAGAAAATGGAGGACCCCTGGGCCTTC
CDR3 protein: CASSEKMEDPWAF

J gene: TRBJ1-6
clone size: .
V gene: TRBV19
D gene: TRBD1
CDR3 DNA: TGTGCCAGTAGTATAATGGACAGGGGAGGATCACCCCTCCACTTT
CDR3 protein: CASSIMDRGGSPLHF

J gene: TRBJ1-2
clone size: .
V gene: TRBV19
D gene: .
CDR3 DNA: TGTGCCAGTACCCCCCGGACAGCGTCCTATGGCTACACCTTC
CDR3 protein: CASTPRTASYGYTF

J gene: TRBJ1-4
clone size: .
V gene: TRBV4-2
D gene: .
CDR3 DNA: TGTGCCAGCAGCCAGGGCGGGGGAACTCGGATGAGTGGTGAAAAACTGTTTTTT
CDR3 protein: CASSQGGGTRMSGEKLFF

J gene: TRBJ1-5
clone size: .
V gene: TRBV6-2/TRBV6-3
D gene: .
CDR3 DNA: TGTGCCAGCAGTTACTCGGCAGGGGCAAGCAATCAGCCCCAGCATTTT
CDR3 protein: CASSYSAGASNQPQHF

J gene: TRBJ1-5
clone size: .
V gene: TRBV13
D gene: .
CDR3 DNA: TGTGCCAGCAGCTTGAAAGGGGCGAGCAATCAGCCCCAGCATTTT
CDR3 protein: CASSLKGASNQPQHF

J gene: TRBJ2-3
clone size: .
V gene: TRBV30
D gene: .
CDR3 DNA: TGTGCCTGGAGTGCTGAGTGGGGCGTATCTAGCACAGATACGCAGTATTTT
CDR3 protein: CAWSAEWGVSSTDTQYF

J gene: TRBJ1-5
clone size: .
V gene: TRBV6-6
D gene: TRBD1
CDR3 DNA: TGTGCCAGCACCCCCGGACAGGGAGGCAATCAGCCCCAGCATTTT
CDR3 protein: CASTPGQGGNQPQHF

J gene: TRBJ1-6
clone size: .
V gene: TRBV7-2
D gene: .
CDR3 DNA: TGTGCCAGCAGCTTAGTCGCGACGGGGAATTCACCCCTCCACTTT
CDR3 protein: CASSLVATGNSPLHF

J gene: TRBJ1-2
clone size: .
V gene: TRBV12-3/TRBV12-4
D gene: .
CDR3 DNA: TGTGCCAGCAGTTTCACCCGGAACTATGGCTACACCTTC
CDR3 protein: CASSFTRNYGYTF

J gene: TRBJ1-5
clone size: .
V gene: TRBV28
D gene: TRBD1
CDR3 DNA: TGTGCCAGCAGTCCGACGGACAGGGGATTTCAGCCCCAGCATTTT
CDR3 protein: CASSPTDRGFQPQHF

J gene: TRBJ1-4
clone size: .
V gene: TRBV28
D gene: .
CDR3 DNA: TGTGCCAGCAGCCAGAGGGGGTTTAATGAAAAACTGTTTTTT
CDR3 protein: CASSQRGFNEKLFF

J gene: TRBJ2-7
clone size: .
V gene: TRBV11-2
D gene: .
CDR3 DNA: TGTGCCAGCAGCTTCTTCAGGACTACAGGCGAGCAGTACTTC
CDR3 protein: CASSFFRTTGEQYF

J gene: TRBJ1-4
clone size: .
V gene: TRBV28
D gene: .
CDR3 DNA: TGTGCCAGCAGAGTACGGACACCAACTAATGAAAAACTGTTTTTT
CDR3 protein: CASRVRTPTNEKLFF

J gene: TRBJ1-3
clone size: once
V gene: TRBV7-9
D gene: .
CDR3 DNA: TGTGCCAGCAGCCCTCTTTCAGAGGGCCGGGACACCATATATTTT
CDR3 protein: CASSPLSEGRDTIYF

J gene: TRBJ2-7
clone size: .
V gene: TRBV2
D gene: TRBD2
CDR3 DNA: TGTGCCAGCAGTGGGGGGGGTCTCTACGAGCAGTACTTC
CDR3 protein: CASSGGGLYEQYF

J gene: TRBJ1-1
clone size: .
V gene: TRBV7-6
D gene: .
CDR3 DNA: TGTGCCAGCAGCTTAAATAAAAACACTGAAGCTTTCTTT
CDR3 protein: CASSLNKNTEAFF

J gene: TRBJ2-5
clone size: .
V gene: TRBV14
D gene: TRBD2
CDR3 DNA: TGTGCCAGCAGCCAAGGTTTAAGCGGGAGAGAGACCCAGTACTTC
CDR3 protein: CASSQGLSGRETQYF

J gene: TRBJ1-1
clone size: .
V gene: TRBV27
D gene: .
CDR3 DNA: TGTGCCAGCAGCCGACCTCAGGGGACTGAAGCTTTCTTT
CDR3 protein: CASSRPQGTEAFF

J gene: TRBJ1-1
clone size: .
V gene: TRBV6-2/TRBV6-3
D gene: .
CDR3 DNA: TGTGCCAGCAGTTCAGGTCATACTGAAGCTTTCTTT
CDR3 protein: CASSSGHTEAFF

J gene: TRBJ1-2
clone size: .
V gene: TRBV7-6
D gene: .
CDR3 DNA: TGTGCCAGCAGCTTAGGGGCCGGGGATAACGGCTACACCTTC
CDR3 protein: CASSLGAGDNGYTF